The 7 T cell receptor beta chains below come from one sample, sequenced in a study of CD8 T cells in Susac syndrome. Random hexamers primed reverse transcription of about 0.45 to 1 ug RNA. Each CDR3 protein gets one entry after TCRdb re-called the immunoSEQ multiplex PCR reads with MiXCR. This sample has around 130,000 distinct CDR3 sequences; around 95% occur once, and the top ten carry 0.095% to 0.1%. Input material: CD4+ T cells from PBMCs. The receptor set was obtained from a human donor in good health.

In DNA, the CDR3 is TGTGCCAGCAGTTACGCTAGCGGGACAGATACGCAGTATTTT. Translated: CASSYASGTDTQYF. The chain joins TRBV6-2 or TRBV6-3 to TRBJ2-3, with 8 nucleotides matching TRBD2. Germline V lookup: CDR1 MNHEY, CDR2 SVGEGT. V lost 2 bases to trimming and J lost 3 bases; unmatched junction nucleotides: 1. The CDR3 is 14 residues long.

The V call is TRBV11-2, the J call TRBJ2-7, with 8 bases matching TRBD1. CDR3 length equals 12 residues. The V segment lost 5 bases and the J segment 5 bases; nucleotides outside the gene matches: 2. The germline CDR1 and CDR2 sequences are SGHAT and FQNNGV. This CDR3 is CASSRQGNEQYF. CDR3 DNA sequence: TGTGCCAGCAGCCGACAGGGGAACGAGCAGTACTTC.

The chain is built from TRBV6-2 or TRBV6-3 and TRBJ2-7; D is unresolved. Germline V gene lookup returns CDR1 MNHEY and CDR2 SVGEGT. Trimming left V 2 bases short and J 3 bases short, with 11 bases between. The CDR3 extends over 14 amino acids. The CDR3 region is CASSYSDTLYEQYF. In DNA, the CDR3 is TGTGCCAGCAGTTACAGCGACACCCTCTACGAGCAGTACTTC.

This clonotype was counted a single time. The CDR3 nucleotides are TGTGCCTGGAGTGTAGAAGAAAGCTATGGCTACACCTTC. Residues: CAWSVEESYGYTF. The chain recombines TRBV30 with TRBJ1-2; D unclear. V lost 0 bases to trimming and J lost 4 bases, with 9 bases between them. The CDR3 extends over 13 amino acids. Germline CDR1 and CDR2: GTSNPN and SVGIG (reference sequence).

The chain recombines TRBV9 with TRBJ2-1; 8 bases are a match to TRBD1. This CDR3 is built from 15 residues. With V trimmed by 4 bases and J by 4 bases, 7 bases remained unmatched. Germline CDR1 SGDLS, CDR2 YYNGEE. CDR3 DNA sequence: TGTGCCAGCAGCACCGGACAGGGTGGTTACAATGAGCAGTTCTTC. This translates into CASSTGQGGYNEQFF.

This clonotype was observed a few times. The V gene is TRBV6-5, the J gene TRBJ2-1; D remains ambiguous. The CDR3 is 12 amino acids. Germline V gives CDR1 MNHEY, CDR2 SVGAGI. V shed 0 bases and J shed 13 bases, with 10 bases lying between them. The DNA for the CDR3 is TGTGCCAGCAGTTACTCGATGTGGGAACAGTTCTTC. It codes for CASSYSMWEQFF.

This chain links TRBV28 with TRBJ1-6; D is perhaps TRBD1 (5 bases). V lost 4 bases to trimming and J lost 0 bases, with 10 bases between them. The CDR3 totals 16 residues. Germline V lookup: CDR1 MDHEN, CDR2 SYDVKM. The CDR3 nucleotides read TGTGCCAGCAGTTATGCGGGGGGCTCCTATAATTCACCCCTCCACTTT. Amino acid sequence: CASSYAGGSYNSPLHF.